Below are 7 T cell receptor beta chains sequenced from a single sample in a study of blood T cell repertoires in COVID-19. Here immunoSEQ multiplex PCR was the method, and the copy in TCRdb shows in-frame clones only, minus some. The sample includes roughly 250,000 clones, 83% of them seen just once. What was sequenced was PBMCs or T cells enriched from blood (not recorded which). These receptors were taken from a woman in her forties who had been exposed to COVID-19.

This chain connects TRBV7-9 to TRBJ2-3, with D unclear. CDR3 length: 16 residues. CDR1 is SEHNR and CDR2 is FQNEAQ in the germline V gene (reference sequence). V lost 5 bases and J lost 5, with 20 bases in between. CDR3: CASSNLFGGHVDTQYF. The CDR3 bases are TGTGCCAGCAGCAACCTTTTTGGTGGGCATGTAGATACGCAGTATTTT.

The chain uses TRBV30 and TRBJ2-5, with 11 bases matching TRBD2. CDR3 length equals 15 residues. Germline CDR1 reads GTSNPN; CDR2 reads SVGIG (reference sequence). The trim removed 2 bases at V and 1 base at J, leaving 3 bases unmatched. CDR3 DNA: TGTGCCTGGAGTACCGGGACTAGCGGCCAAGAGACCCAGTACTTC. Encoded protein: CAWSTGTSGQETQYF.

Comments on this clone: Germline is not matched at one junction end, which may reflect a read error. J is TRBJ2-3 and V is TRBV7-2; TRBD1 agrees at 10 bases. Germline V gene lookup returns CDR1 SGHTA and CDR2 FQGNSA. The CDR3 length is 15 residues. The CDR3 DNA follows: TGTGCCAGCAGCTTAGTGACAGGGGGCACTGATACGCAGTATTTT. Translating gives CASSLVTGGTDTQYF.

This rearrangement joins TRBV7-2 to TRBJ2-5; 9 positions match TRBD1. This CDR3 is built from 14 residues. V was clipped by 7 bases and J by 5 bases; unmatched bases: 8. Germline V gene sequence: CDR1 SGHTA, CDR2 FQGNSA. CDR3 DNA sequence: TGTGCCAGCAACCCACAGGGGGCTGGGGAGACCCAGTACTTC. Protein product: CASNPQGAGETQYF.

The genes are TRBV7-9 and TRBJ2-3, with D maybe TRBD1 (5 bases). Germline V gene lookup returns CDR1 SEHNR and CDR2 FQNEAQ (reference sequence). Deletions cut 4 bases from V and 10 bases from J, with 12 bases between. The CDR3 covers 12 residues. For the CDR3, the DNA is TGTGCCAGCAGCTCCACAGGTTGGGCGCAGTATTTT. It codes for CASSSTGWAQYF.

The chain carries TRBV12-5 and TRBJ2-3; 7 positions agree with TRBD1. This CDR3 spans 14 amino acids. Germline V CDR1 and CDR2: LGHNT, FRNRAP. The junction had 1 base not matched to a gene; V was cut back by 4 bases and J by 0 bases. The CDR3 DNA sequence: TGTGCTAGTGGTTCGGGACAGAGCACAGATACGCAGTATTTT. It is translated as CASGSGQSTDTQYF. Supplemented by reference TRBV12-5 and TRBJ2-3, the full variable domain reads DARVTQTPRHKVTEMGQEVTMRCQPILGHNTVFWYRQTMMQGLELLAYFRNRAPLDDSGMPKDRFSAEMPDATLATLKIQPSEPRDSAVYFCASGSGQSTDTQYFGPGTRLTVL.

V gene TRBV5-5 combines with J gene TRBJ1-2; the D is unclear. The CDR3 length is 14 residues. The ends were cut back, 4 bases at V and 4 bases at J, with 14 bases in the middle. Germline loops: CDR1 SGHKS, CDR2 YYEKEE (reference sequence). The CDR3 DNA reads TGTGCCAGCAGCCTAGAGGTGGCTTTCTATGGCTACACCTTC. It yields the protein CASSLEVAFYGYTF. The full variable domain, its missing parts supplied by reference TRBV5-5 and TRBJ1-2, is DAGVTQSPTHLIKTRGQQVTLRCSPISGHKSVSWYQQVLGQGPQFIFQYYEKEERGRGNFPDRFSARQFPNYSSELNVNALLLGDSALYLCASSLEVAFYGYTFGSGTRLTVV.